This TCR beta chain was recovered during a study of T cells after yellow fever vaccination. Findings of the study overall: In FACS-sorted repertoires, abundant clonotypes from the bulk population could appear as contaminants. Clonotypes found in both CD4 and CD8 compartments made up a small share. The secondary T-cell response peaked on day 5, not day 15, but was weaker.

This CDR3 spans 15 amino acids. Between the trimmed V and J ends, which lost 7 bases and 3 bases, there was a span of 18 bases. For TCR, cDNA came from 5'RACE template switching, which added a universal primer site and UMIs. TCRdb ran MiXCR on the 5' RACE reads and lists one entry per CDR3 protein. The table shows 180,000 or so distinct CDR3 sequences, with roughly 11% occurring only once. Ten or more counts support this clonotype. Its antigen remains unknown. The sequence derives from a young man who received the YFV17D yellow fever vaccine. The gene calls are TRBV12-3 or TRBV12-4 and TRBJ1-1; D may be TRBD1 (6 bases). Specimen: CD8+ T cells sorted from PBMCs, collected 15 days after the yellow fever booster vaccination. This chain's CDR3 is CASTGALGVYTEAFF. CDR3 coding DNA: TGTGCCAGCACAGGGGCATTGGGGGTGTACACTGAAGCTTTCTTT.